Sequencing of this T cell receptor (beta chain) was carried out in a study of blood T cells in healthy people across ages. The CDR3 has 13 amino acids. V was cut by 4 bases and J by 3 bases, with 8 bases left in between. From germline, CDR1 is MDHEN and CDR2 SYDVKM. A J-beta primer mix and a sample-barcoded 5' primer were used in a second PCR of about 7 to 12 cycles. One entry per CDR3 protein, called by TCRdb with MiXCR from the 5' RACE reads. The sample consists of approximately 1,100,000 distinct CDR3 sequences, roughly 45% of them appearing once. The chain carries TRBV28 and TRBJ2-3; TRBD1 is a possible D gene (6 bases). Sequencing used blood. This receptor was obtained from a woman in her sixties in good health. CDR3 region: CASSSGQTDTQYF. The CDR3 DNA follows: TGTGCCAGCAGTTCAGGACAGACAGATACGCAGTATTTT. The full variable domain, completed using reference TRBV28 and TRBJ2-3, is DVKVTQSSRYLVKRTGEKVFLECVQDMDHENMFWYRQDPGLGLRLIYFSYDVKMKEKGDIPEGYSVSREKKERFSLILESASTNQTSMYLCASSSGQTDTQYFGPGTRLTVL.